The next 2 T cell receptor beta chains were all read from a single sample in a study of shared clonotypes between healthy human individuals. Clones were sequenced by immunoSEQ multiplex PCR, and TCRdb holds only the in-frame ones, with some missing. Seen here are 650,000 to 800,000 clones, around 70% observed once, and the top ten hold around 1.7%. Sequencing was performed on memory CD4+ T cells sorted from blood. Subset noted: CD45RA-negative fraction. These TCRs come from a woman aged 25-40 years in good health.

The chain is built from TRBV6-5 and TRBJ2-3, with D tentatively TRBD2 (6 bases). Trimming pared 6 bases from V and 4 bases from J, leaving 17 bases between. Germline assignment: CDR1 MNHEY and CDR2 SVGAGI. The CDR3 is made up of 15 amino acids. The CDR3 here is CASSSFGGVADTQYF. The CDR3 DNA reads as TGTGCCAGCAGCTCCTTCGGAGGGGTGGCAGATACGCAGTATTTT.

The CDR3 nucleotides are TGTGCCAGCTCCCCGCAACCCCCGAGGAGCTATGGCTACACCTTC. Translated: CASSPQPPRSYGYTF. The genes are TRBV6-6 and TRBJ1-2; D is uncertain. Trimming pared 8 bases from V and 4 bases from J, leaving 20 bases between. In germline, CDR1 is MNHNY, CDR2 SVGAGI (reference sequence). The CDR3 length is 15 residues.